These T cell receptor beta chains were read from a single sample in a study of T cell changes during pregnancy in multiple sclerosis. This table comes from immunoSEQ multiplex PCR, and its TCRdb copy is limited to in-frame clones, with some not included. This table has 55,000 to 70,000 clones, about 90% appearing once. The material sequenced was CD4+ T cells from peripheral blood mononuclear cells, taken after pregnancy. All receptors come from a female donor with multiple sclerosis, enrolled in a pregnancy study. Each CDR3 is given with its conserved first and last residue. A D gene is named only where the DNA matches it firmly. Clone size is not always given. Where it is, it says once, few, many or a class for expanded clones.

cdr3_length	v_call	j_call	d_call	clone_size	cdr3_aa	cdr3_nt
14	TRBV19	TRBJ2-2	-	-	CASSIPQVYWELFF	TGTGCCAGTAGTATTCCGCAGGTTTACTGGGAGCTGTTTTTT
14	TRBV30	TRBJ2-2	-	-	CAWSVQVQAGELFF	TGTGCCTGGAGTGTACAGGTACAGGCCGGGGAGCTGTTTTTT
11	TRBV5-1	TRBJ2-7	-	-	CASRGLYEQYF	TGCGCCAGCAGGGGCCTATACGAGCAGTACTTC
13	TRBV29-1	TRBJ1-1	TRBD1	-	CSGGQGAYGKAFF	TGCAGCGGAGGACAGGGGGCTTACGGGAAAGCTTTCTTT
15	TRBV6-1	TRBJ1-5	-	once	CASSRRGAANQPQHF	TGTGCCAGCAGTCGCCGTGGGGCGGCCAATCAGCCCCAGCATTTT
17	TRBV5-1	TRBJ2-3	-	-	CASSYPGVSSSTDTQYF	TGCGCCAGCAGTTACCCCGGGGTTAGCTCTAGCACAGATACGCAGTATTTT
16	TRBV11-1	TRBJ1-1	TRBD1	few	CASSLTRGRLNTEAFF	TGTGCCAGCAGCTTAACGAGGGGGCGGTTGAACACTGAAGCTTTCTTT
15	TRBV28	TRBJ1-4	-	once	CASNREGTTNEKLFF	TGTGCCAGCAACAGGGAAGGGACAACTAATGAAAAACTGTTTTTT
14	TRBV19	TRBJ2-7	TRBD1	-	CASSPGTGYNEQYF	TGTGCCAGTAGCCCAGGGACAGGGTATAACGAGCAGTACTTC
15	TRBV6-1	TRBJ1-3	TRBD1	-	CASSGQGAVGNTIYF	TGTGCCAGCAGCGGACAGGGGGCCGTCGGAAACACCATATATTTT
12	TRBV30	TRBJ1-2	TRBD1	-	CAWSLDRGADTF	TGTGCCTGGAGTTTAGACAGGGGAGCTGACACCTTC
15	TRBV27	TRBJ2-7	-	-	CASSPLASSGYEQYF	TGTGCCAGCAGTCCCCTGGCTAGTTCTGGGTACGAGCAGTACTTC
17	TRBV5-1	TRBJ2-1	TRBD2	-	CASSFRTSGGAKNEQFF	TGCGCCAGCAGCTTTAGGACTAGCGGGGGGGCGAAAAATGAGCAGTTCTTC
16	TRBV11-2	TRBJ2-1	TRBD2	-	CASSLSGTSAYNEQFF	TGTGCCAGCAGCTTATCCGGGACTAGCGCGTACAATGAGCAGTTCTTC